The TCR beta chain under discussion was sequenced for a study of shared clonotypes between healthy human individuals. Study outcomes and limitations: Naive subsets, compared against memory subsets, generally had larger estimated richness values.

The data were produced by immunoSEQ multiplex PCR, yet TCRdb's version contains in-frame clones alone and is incomplete. The repertoire holds some 2,100,000 clones, with around 95% as singletons. Germline loops: CDR1 MNHEY, CDR2 SVGAGI. The V segment lost 5 bases and the J segment 4 bases; nucleotides outside the gene matches: 8. The CDR3 sequence is 14 residues long. In the case of this clone: Its antigen is not known.

This chain joins TRBV6-5 and TRBJ2-7; 7 bases line up with TRBD1. The receptor comes from a man aged 18 to 30 in good health. Sequencing was performed on naive CD4+ T cells sorted from blood. The subset is: CD45RA+ positively selected. The DNA for the CDR3 is TGTGCCAGCAGTCGACAGGGACCACTATACGAGCAGTACTTC. Amino acids: CASSRQGPLYEQYF.